Below, one T cell receptor beta chain is given with its context. Its antigen is unidentified. The ends were cut back, 0 bases at V and 0 bases at J, with 8 bases in the middle. The germline gives CDR1 SGDLS, CDR2 YYNGEE. The CDR3 extends over 15 amino acids. Sequenced with the Oncomine TCR Beta short-read assay was DNA taken from cultured CD4+ T cells. From cultured CD4+ T cells, genomic DNA was extracted. TCRdb reprocessed the PCR reads with MiXCR, giving one entry per CDR3 protein. Here the sample spans about 20,000 distinct CDR3 sequences, roughly 41% being singletons. Stated treatment: approximately nine-day PBMC culture with coronavirus spike peptide pools or control peptides (ViraFEST assay). The data derive from a study of vaccination and CD4 T cells after COVID-19. For the study at large: Cells were stimulated with overlapping spike peptide pools from SARS-CoV-2, HCoV-NL63, HCoV-OC43 and HCoV-229E. A CEFX pool, an HIV-1 Nef pool, or no peptide went to control cultures. Overall study results and limits: The study found that a median approximately 90% of reactive clones in convalescent patients appeared only post-vaccination.

The chain carries TRBV9 and TRBJ2-3; D remains unclear. The sequencing here drew on CD4+ T cells from blood, cultured in vitro, taken after SARS-CoV-2 vaccination. The TCR comes from a human donor who had recovered from COVID-19. CDR3 bases: TGTGCCAGCAGCGTAGTAGGGTCTAGCACAGATACGCAGTATTTT. As protein: CASSVVGSSTDTQYF. The full variable domain, its missing parts supplied by reference TRBV9 and TRBJ2-3, is DSGVTQTPKHLITATGQRVTLRCSPRSGDLSVYWYQQSLDQGLQFLIQYYNGEERAKGNILERFSAQQFPDLHSELNLSSLELGDSALYFCASSVVGSSTDTQYFGPGTRLTVL.